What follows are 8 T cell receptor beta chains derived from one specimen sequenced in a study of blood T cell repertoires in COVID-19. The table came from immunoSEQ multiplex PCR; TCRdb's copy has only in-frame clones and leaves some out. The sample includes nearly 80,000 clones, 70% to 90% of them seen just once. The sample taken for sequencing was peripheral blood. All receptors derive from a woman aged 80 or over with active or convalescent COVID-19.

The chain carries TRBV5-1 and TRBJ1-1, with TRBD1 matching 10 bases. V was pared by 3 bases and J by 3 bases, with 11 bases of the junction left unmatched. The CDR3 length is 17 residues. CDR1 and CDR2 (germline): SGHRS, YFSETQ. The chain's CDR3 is CASSSGQGHIEDTEAFF. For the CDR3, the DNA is TGCGCCAGCAGCTCGGGACAGGGGCATATCGAGGACACTGAAGCTTTCTTT.

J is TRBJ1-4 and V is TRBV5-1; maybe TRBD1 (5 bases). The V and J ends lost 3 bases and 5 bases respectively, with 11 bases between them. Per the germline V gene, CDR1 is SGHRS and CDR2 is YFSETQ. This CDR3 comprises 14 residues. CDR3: CASSSAGLNEKLFF. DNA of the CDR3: TGCGCCAGCAGCTCAGCGGGGCTAAATGAAAAACTGTTTTTT.

CDR3 sequence reads: CASSSPASGKYEQYF. The CDR3 nucleotides read TGTGCCAGCAGCTCTCCGGCTAGCGGGAAGTACGAGCAGTACTTC. This chain uses TRBV5-4 with TRBJ2-7; 9 bases agree with TRBD2. CDR3 length: 15 amino acids. The germline V gene encodes CDR1 SGHNT and CDR2 YYREEE (reference sequence). J gave up 4 bases and V 3 bases, and 8 bases lay outside the gene matches. The whole variable domain, filled in from reference TRBV5-4 and TRBJ2-7, reads ETGVTQSPTHLIKTRGQQVTLRCSSQSGHNTVSWYQQALGQGPQFIFQYYREEENGRGNFPPRFSGLQFPNYSSELNVNALELDDSALYLCASSSPASGKYEQYFGPGTRLTVT.

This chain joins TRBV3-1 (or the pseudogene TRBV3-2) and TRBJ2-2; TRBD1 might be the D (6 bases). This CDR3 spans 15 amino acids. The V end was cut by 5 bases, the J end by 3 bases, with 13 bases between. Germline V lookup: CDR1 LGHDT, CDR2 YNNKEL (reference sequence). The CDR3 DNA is TGTGCCAGCAGCGCCAGGGGCGGAGACACCGGGGAGCTGTTTTTT. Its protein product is CASSARGGDTGELFF.

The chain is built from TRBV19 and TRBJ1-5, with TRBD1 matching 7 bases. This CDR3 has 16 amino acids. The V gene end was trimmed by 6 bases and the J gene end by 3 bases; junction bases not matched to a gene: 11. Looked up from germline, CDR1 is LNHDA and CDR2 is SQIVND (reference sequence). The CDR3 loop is CASRVLGGADNQPQHF. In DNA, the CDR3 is TGTGCCAGTAGAGTCTTAGGGGGCGCAGACAATCAGCCCCAGCATTTT.

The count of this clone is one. CDR3 sequence: CASSLDSYEQYF. CDR3 in DNA: TGTGCCAGCAGCTTAGATAGTTACGAGCAGTACTTC. The chain recombines TRBV11-2 with TRBJ2-7; no firm D call. The CDR3 extends over 12 amino acids. CDR1 and CDR2 from the germline V gene are SGHAT and FQNNGV. Trimming stripped 0 bases from V and 4 bases from J, with 4 bases between.

CDR3 in DNA: TGCGCCAGCAGCTTGGAAGCGGGGCTTTACGAGCAGTACTTC. It specifies CASSLEAGLYEQYF. The chain joins TRBV5-1 to TRBJ2-7, with 7 bases aligning to TRBD2. This CDR3 has 14 amino acids. Germline V gene data show CDR1 as SGHRS and CDR2 as YFSETQ. After removal of 0 bases from V and 4 bases from J, the junction contained 4 bases not matched to a gene.

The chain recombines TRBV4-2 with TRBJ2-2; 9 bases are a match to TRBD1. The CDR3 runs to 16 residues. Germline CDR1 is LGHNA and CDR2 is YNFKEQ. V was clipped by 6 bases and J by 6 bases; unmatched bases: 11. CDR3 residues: CASSIRTGALPGELFF. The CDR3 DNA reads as TGTGCCAGCAGTATTAGGACAGGGGCGTTACCCGGGGAGCTGTTTTTT.